Presented here are 19 T cell receptor beta chains from one specimen sequenced in a study of graft-versus-host responses after intestinal transplantation. These receptors' targets are unknown. Measured with immunoSEQ multiplex PCR; TCRdb has only the in-frame clones, and not every one. The sample gives about 90,000 clones, 80% to 85% of which show up once; around 0.8% is in the top ten. Sequences were derived from unstimulated CD4+ T cells sorted from spleen or lymph node cells, sampled before intestinal transplant. The source is a human donor who received an intestinal transplant.

This rearrangement joins TRBV27 to TRBJ2-6; a possible D gene is TRBD1 (5 bases). V was clipped by 5 bases and J by 0 bases, with 26 bases between them. Germline CDR1 MNHEY, CDR2 SMNVEV (reference sequence). The CDR3 runs 21 residues. The CDR3: CASSPQLPTGYLPSGANVLTF. The CDR3 DNA reads as TGTGCCAGCAGTCCTCAACTCCCAACAGGTTACCTTCCCTCTGGGGCCAACGTCCTGACTTTC.

This chain connects TRBV30 to TRBJ1-5; no reliable D call. V lost 0 bases, J lost 7 bases, and 10 bases lay in between. CDR1 and CDR2 (germline): GTSNPN, SVGIG (reference sequence). The CDR3 loop spans 13 amino acids. DNA of the CDR3: TGTGCCTGGAGTGTCCGGGAGGGACAGCCCCAGCATTTT. Translating it yields CAWSVREGQPQHF.

The chain employs TRBV18 and TRBJ2-7; 7 bases match TRBD1. In germline, CDR1 is KGHSH, CDR2 LQKENI. The V segment lost 3 bases and the J segment 4 bases; nucleotides outside the gene matches: 3. The CDR3 spans 13 residues. In DNA, the CDR3 is TGTGCCAGCTCACCGGGACAGTTATACGAGCAGTACTTC. Translation: CASSPGQLYEQYF.

The V gene is TRBV2, the J gene TRBJ2-5; 7 bases fit TRBD1. After removal of 6 bases from V and 2 bases from J, the junction contained 6 bases not matched to a gene. Germline V lookup: CDR1 SNHLY, CDR2 FYNNEI. CDR3 size: 14 residues. The DNA of the CDR3 is TGTGCCAGCAGGGTCGACAGGGCTCAAGAGACCCAGTACTTC. Amino acids: CASRVDRAQETQYF.

This clone was detected once. The genes are TRBV9 and TRBJ2-1, with TRBD2 as a possible D gene (5 bases). The V and J ends lost 4 bases and 6 bases respectively, with 17 bases between them. Per the germline V gene, CDR1 is SGDLS and CDR2 is YYNGEE. This CDR3 is 15 amino acids long. The CDR3 region has the DNA TGTGCCAGCAGCCCCCGACGGGGTCCCGGCAATGAGCAGTTCTTC. Its protein product is CASSPRRGPGNEQFF. Combining the CDR3 with reference TRBV9 and TRBJ2-1 gives the whole variable domain DSGVTQTPKHLITATGQRVTLRCSPRSGDLSVYWYQQSLDQGLQFLIQYYNGEERAKGNILERFSAQQFPDLHSELNLSSLELGDSALYFCASSPRRGPGNEQFFGPGTRLTVL.

This sequence joins TRBV7-9 and TRBJ2-7, with a possible D match to TRBD1 (6 bases). The germline V and J ends were trimmed by 5 bases and 3 bases, with 14 bases remaining between them. The CDR3 extends over 14 amino acids. The germline CDR1 and CDR2 sequences are SEHNR and FQNEAQ (reference sequence). This chain's CDR3 is CASSNRAINYEQYF. Here the CDR3 DNA reads TGTGCCAGCAGCAACAGGGCGATTAACTACGAGCAGTACTTC.

This sequence joins TRBV7-3 and TRBJ2-5; D might be TRBD2 (7 bases). CDR1 is SGHTA, CDR2 FQGTGA, per germline. V gave up 5 bases and J gave up 5 bases, with 18 bases separating them. The CDR3 runs to 15 residues. This CDR3 reads CASSVGGGGAETQYF. DNA for the CDR3: TGTGCCAGCAGCGTGGGCGGCGGGGGCGCGGAGACCCAGTACTTC.

V is TRBV28 and J is TRBJ2-5; 8 bases match TRBD2. CDR1 is MDHEN, CDR2 SYDVKM, per germline. The CDR3 extends over 13 amino acids. After removal of 2 bases from V and 5 bases from J, the junction contained 1 base not matched to a gene. The CDR3 nucleotides are TGTGCCAGCAGTTTAGCGGGGGGTGAGACCCAGTACTTC. Protein: CASSLAGGETQYF.

The rearrangement joins TRBV25-1 to TRBJ2-5; 8 bases agree with TRBD2. Germline V CDR1 and CDR2: MGHDK, SYGVNS. V gave up 4 bases and J gave up 5 bases; unmatched junction bases: 6. This CDR3 spans 14 amino acids. CDR3 bases: TGTGCCAGCAGTGGGGGACTAGTTGTGGAGACCCAGTACTTC. This translates into CASSGGLVVETQYF.

The V call is TRBV19, the J call TRBJ2-3; TRBD2 is a possible D gene (6 bases). Germline CDR1 and CDR2: LNHDA and SQIVND (reference sequence). V was trimmed by 3 bases and J by 2 bases, leaving 9 bases between them. This CDR3 comprises 14 residues. Here the CDR3 DNA reads TGTGCCAGTAGTATGGCGGGAATCACAGATACGCAGTATTTT. Amino acids: CASSMAGITDTQYF.

The chain recombines TRBV5-1 with TRBJ2-1, with D possibly TRBD1 on 6 matching bases. CDR1 SGHRS and CDR2 YFSETQ come from the germline V gene. The length of the CDR3 is 13 residues. Trimming removed 4 bases from V and 7 bases from J, with 12 bases in between. This chain's CDR3 is CASSVADSNEQFF. The CDR3 bases are TGCGCCAGCAGCGTCGCGGACAGTAATGAGCAGTTCTTC. Filled out from reference TRBV5-1 and TRBJ2-1, the complete variable domain reads KAGVTQTPRYLIKTRGQQVTLSCSPISGHRSVSWYQQTPGQGLQFLFEYFSETQRNKGNFPGRFSGRQFSNSRSEMNVSTLELGDSALYLCASSVADSNEQFFGPGTRLTVL.

Only one count was recorded for this clone. The rearrangement links TRBV18 to TRBJ2-3; 8 bases are shared with TRBD2. CDR1 KGHSH and CDR2 LQKENI come from the germline V gene. This CDR3 contains 15 residues. The V segment lost 5 bases and the J segment 2 bases; nucleotides outside the gene matches: 6. DNA of the CDR3: TGTGCCAGCTCAGCTGGGACTAGGTTCACAGATACGCAGTATTTT. Amino acid sequence: CASSAGTRFTDTQYF.

This chain joins TRBV10-1 and TRBJ1-2; D call uncertain. Germline V gene data show CDR1 as WNHNN and CDR2 as SYGVQD (reference sequence). This CDR3 spans 13 amino acids. Trimming stripped 2 bases from V and 3 bases from J, with 7 bases between. The CDR3 DNA follows: TGCGCCAGCAGTGAGACAGCTTACTATGGCTACACCTTC. This sequence encodes CASSETAYYGYTF.

CDR3 nucleotide sequence: TGCGCCAGCAGCCCGGCGGTAGCGGGAGTGTATGAGCAGTACTTC. Translation: CASSPAVAGVYEQYF. V gene TRBV5-1 combines with J gene TRBJ2-7, with 9 bases fitting TRBD2. V was clipped by 4 bases and J by 7 bases; unmatched bases: 12. The CDR3 sequence is 15 residues long. Germline V lookup: CDR1 SGHRS, CDR2 YFSETQ.

The chain employs TRBV4-1 and TRBJ2-2; 8 nucleotides align to TRBD1. V lost 0 bases, J lost 1 base, and 4 bases stayed unmatched. The CDR3 is 17 amino acids. Germline CDR1 reads MGHRA; CDR2 reads YSYEKL. The CDR3 loop is CASSQERGQVNTGELFF. DNA for the CDR3: TGCGCCAGCAGCCAAGAAAGGGGACAGGTGAACACCGGGGAGCTGTTTTTT.

This chain uses TRBV12-5 with TRBJ2-5; 8 bases match TRBD2. J was trimmed by 5 bases and V by 6 bases; bases with no gene match: 11. The CDR3 sequence is 15 residues long. The germline CDR1 and CDR2 sequences are LGHNT and FRNRAP. The CDR3 DNA sequence: TGTGCTAGTGGGGGAGCAGCGGGAGCGTTGGAGACCCAGTACTTC. Protein: CASGGAAGALETQYF.

DNA for the CDR3: TGTGCCAGTAGTAGCTACAGGGGGCTGGCCGGGGAGCTGTTTTTT. Its protein product is CASSSYRGLAGELFF. The chain uses TRBV19 and TRBJ2-2; 9 nucleotides match TRBD1. The CDR3 is 15 residues long. V shed 4 bases, J shed 6 bases, and the junction held 6 bases outside the gene matches. Germline CDR1 and CDR2: LNHDA and SQIVND (reference sequence).

The V gene is TRBV2, the J gene TRBJ2-7; a weak D match, TRBD1 (6 bases). CDR1 SNHLY and CDR2 FYNNEI come from the germline V gene. The CDR3 is 12 residues long. V lost 8 bases to trimming and J lost 2 bases, with 10 bases between them. Here the CDR3 reads CASGQQTYEQYF. The CDR3, as DNA: TGTGCCAGCGGACAGCAGACCTACGAGCAGTACTTC.

The gene calls are TRBV5-6 and TRBJ2-3; 9 bases are a match to TRBD1. Unmatched junction bases numbered 8, after V lost 4 bases and J lost 2 bases. CDR1 SGHDT and CDR2 YYEEEE come from the germline V gene. CDR3 length: 16 residues. CDR3 nucleotide sequence: TGTGCCAGCAGCCGCCTCGACAGGGGGAACACAGATACGCAGTATTTT. Translation: CASSRLDRGNTDTQYF.